Given below is one TCR beta chain in context. Germline lookup yields CDR1 MDHEN and CDR2 SYDVKM. Trimming took 4 bases from V and 6 from J; bases not matched to a gene: 10. This CDR3 region has 15 residues. The sample belongs to a study of blood T cell repertoires in COVID-19. Study in general: The United States, Italy and Spain supplied acute and convalescent COVID-19 samples. PBMCs, B-cell-depleted T cells, or T cells provided the cDNA or gDNA that made up the material.

The Seattle patients joined while their infection was active and were tracked longitudinally afterward. As processed by the authors: The assay estimated nucleated cells by amplifying reference gene primers. The data were produced by immunoSEQ multiplex PCR, yet TCRdb's version contains in-frame clones alone and is incomplete. That table supplies the V and J calls and clone size; D and trimming were determined from the DNA. The repertoire consists of 65,000 or so clones, with around four fifths occurring once and the leading ten covering about a tenth. Input material: peripheral blood. The TCR originated in a young man with COVID-19, enrolled during active disease. This chain links TRBV28 with TRBJ2-7; TRBD1 aligns across 9 bases. CDR3 sequence: CASSSPDRGGGEQYF. The CDR3 coding sequence is TGTGCCAGCAGTTCGCCGGACAGGGGTGGGGGCGAGCAGTACTTC.